This T cell receptor beta chain was sequenced in a study of blood T cell repertoires in COVID-19. Study-wide context: Samples of COVID-19 (acute and convalescent) were obtained from the United States, Italy and Spain. PBMCs, B-cell-depleted T cells, or T cells were the source of the cDNA or gDNA that made up the material.

Trimming left V 5 bases short and J 1 base short, with 8 bases between. This CDR3 is 14 amino acids long. Germline values: CDR1 SGHTA, CDR2 FQGTGA. In the authors' workflow: The authors estimated nucleated cell counts from reference gene primer amplification. Sequenced by immunoSEQ multiplex PCR; TCRdb stores in-frame clones only, minus some. D and trimming come from the DNA, and the V and J calls and clone size come from that table. This sample has 130,000 to 150,000 clones, with about four fifths found just once. The receptor's source is a human donor with acute or convalescent COVID-19. The donor label of this sample is uncertain. The rearrangement uses TRBV7-3 and TRBJ2-2, with D maybe TRBD2 (5 bases). Material: peripheral blood. The CDR3 protein is CASSPRENTGELFF. The CDR3 coding sequence is TGTGCCAGCAGCCCCCGGGAGAACACCGGGGAGCTGTTTTTT.